The table lists the clone carrying this T cell receptor (beta chain) with a few counts. Its antigen remains unknown. Method: immunoSEQ multiplex PCR; TCRdb's copy keeps in-frame clones and lacks some. The data contain roughly 180,000 clones, around nine tenths of them singletons. The entry originates in a study of cytomegalovirus exposure and HLA in healthy donors. Across the study: In a later analysis, it was reported that the approximately 110 validation repertoires had been produced on the same platform as the 666 repertoires belonging to the first cohort.

The donors were part of the approximately 130-subject validation cohort, which stood apart from the 666-subject first cohort. General study results and limits: As confirmed in vitro, a few CMV-associated chains were specific for CMV antigens.

Per germline, CDR1 SGHNT and CDR2 YENEEA. This CDR3 comprises 13 residues. Deletions cut 6 bases from V and 5 bases from J, with 11 bases between. The genes are TRBV11-3 and TRBJ1-5; D gene unclear. This clonotype was obtained from a man aged 30 to 45 in good health and CMV-seropositive. Sequencing was performed on PBMCs. The CDR3 nucleotides read TGTGCCAGCAGTTCGGGCAGACATCAGCCCCAGCATTTT. Translated, it gives CASSSGRHQPQHF.